The present TCR beta chain was sequenced within a study of CD8+ T cells in alopecia areata. The V end lost 5 bases, the J end lost 0 bases, and 17 bases lay between the germline ends. This CDR3 region has 16 residues. CDR1 and CDR2 from the germline V gene are KGHSH and LQKENI. Treatment denoted: oral pan-JAK inhibitor, 5-10 mg twice daily. Points on this clone: The antigen remains undetermined.

Points from the study as a whole: Possibly because of HLA-related factors, TCR sharing was less clear across patients than in mice. Tofacitinib significantly decreased scalp clonality and expanded CD8+ clones among top 100.

cDNA prepared by RNA extraction and subsequent reverse transcription served as the template for sequencing. The data were produced by immunoSEQ multiplex PCR, yet TCRdb's version contains in-frame clones alone and is incomplete. The table lists approximately 210,000 clones, around three fifths of them singletons, with about 1.3% in the top ten. V and J are TRBV18 and TRBJ2-7; D perhaps matches TRBD1 (6 bases). This TCR derives from a human donor with alopecia areata. Material: CD4+ T cells sorted from blood, obtained around week 50, from a patient treated with tofacitinib. CDR3 sequence reads: CASSGGRIASSYEQYF. The CDR3 region has the DNA TGTGCCAGCTCAGGGGGCCGTATCGCATCCTCCTACGAGCAGTACTTC.